These T cell receptor beta chains were read from a single sample in a study of cytomegalovirus exposure and HLA in healthy donors. TCRdb's table, derived via immunoSEQ multiplex PCR, lists solely in-frame clones and lacks some. The data contain about 110,000 clones, roughly 90% of them seen just once; the ten biggest clones take up over 1.3%. Input material: PBMCs. Receptors originate from a woman aged 25-40 years in good health and CMV-seropositive. Both conserved end residues are part of each CDR3. The order of the fields is V gene, J gene, clone size, CDR3 protein. Clone size is given for some rows only: seen once, a few or many times, or a class if the clone is expanded.

v_call: TRBV12-1; j_call: TRBJ2-7; clone_size: .; cdr3_aa: CASSFLAGDSYEQYF
v_call: TRBV13; j_call: TRBJ1-6; clone_size: .; cdr3_aa: CASSLGRGPLHF
v_call: TRBV4-1; j_call: TRBJ2-7; clone_size: .; cdr3_aa: CASSQRDRGLIYEQYF
v_call: TRBV2; j_call: TRBJ1-2; clone_size: .; cdr3_aa: CASSERGPNYGYTF
v_call: TRBV10-2; j_call: TRBJ2-3; clone_size: once; cdr3_aa: CASSERRSTQYF
v_call: TRBV28; j_call: TRBJ1-2; clone_size: .; cdr3_aa: CASSFRRVRGYTF
v_call: TRBV5-4; j_call: TRBJ1-1; clone_size: .; cdr3_aa: CASSLAGGYEAFF
v_call: TRBV4-1; j_call: TRBJ2-7; clone_size: .; cdr3_aa: CASSQWYRGQNEQYF
v_call: TRBV28; j_call: TRBJ1-5; clone_size: few; cdr3_aa: CASSSGDQPQHF
v_call: TRBV2; j_call: TRBJ2-7; clone_size: .; cdr3_aa: CASSGALAGGDEQYF
v_call: TRBV19; j_call: TRBJ2-7; clone_size: once; cdr3_aa: CASSIDRDRGREQYF
v_call: TRBV9; j_call: TRBJ1-4; clone_size: .; cdr3_aa: CASSVGGTRGEKLFF
v_call: TRBV5-6; j_call: TRBJ2-3; clone_size: .; cdr3_aa: CASSLAITSTDTQYF
v_call: TRBV29-1; j_call: TRBJ2-2; clone_size: .; cdr3_aa: CSVAKGIAGGQPGELFF
v_call: TRBV14; j_call: TRBJ2-7; clone_size: .; cdr3_aa: CASSQGLAGGPRIYEQYF
v_call: TRBV6-5; j_call: TRBJ2-7; clone_size: .; cdr3_aa: CASSLTSGSAVDEQYF
v_call: TRBV11-3; j_call: TRBJ2-1; clone_size: .; cdr3_aa: CASSSSTASGASNEQFF
v_call: TRBV7-9; j_call: TRBJ2-7; clone_size: .; cdr3_aa: CASSSPSSYEQYF
v_call: TRBV7-8; j_call: TRBJ2-7; clone_size: .; cdr3_aa: CASSWGDSDYEQYF
v_call: TRBV9; j_call: TRBJ2-1; clone_size: .; cdr3_aa: CASSVTDGGESFF
v_call: TRBV6-6; j_call: TRBJ1-5; clone_size: .; cdr3_aa: CASSYSKGTGGQPQHF
v_call: TRBV7-5; j_call: TRBJ1-5; clone_size: .; cdr3_aa: CVRSLTGACQPQHF
v_call: TRBV7-2; j_call: TRBJ2-5; clone_size: .; cdr3_aa: CASSLGSSLQETQYF
v_call: TRBV6-5; j_call: TRBJ2-5; clone_size: few; cdr3_aa: CASTRGGLAETQYF
v_call: TRBV5-1; j_call: TRBJ2-5; clone_size: .; cdr3_aa: CASSLVAGDETQYF
v_call: TRBV6-1; j_call: TRBJ1-2; clone_size: .; cdr3_aa: CASSTRTGFGYTF
v_call: TRBV6-1; j_call: TRBJ1-6; clone_size: few; cdr3_aa: CASSEATGQGNSPLHF